These T cell receptor beta chains were read from a single sample in a study of OX40 agonist ivuxolimab in advanced cancers. Produced via immunoSEQ multiplex PCR; TCRdb's table is partial and in-frame only. The sample yields about 99,000 clones, approximately 95% seen once. The sequences come from CD4+ or CD8+ T cells sorted from blood, collected in a trial of the OX40 agonist ivuxolimab. These receptors were taken from an adult with an advanced solid tumor such as melanoma, head and neck, liver or kidney cancer. CDR3s include the opening cysteine and the closing phenylalanine or tryptophan. D genes are given only for firm matches. Part of the rows lack a size; the others show once, few, many or a class for expanded clones.

d_gene	v_gene	j_gene	len	abundance	CDR3nt	CDR3aa
-	TRBV5-1	TRBJ2-1	11	-	TGCGCCAGCACGTTAGCTTATGAGCAGTTCTTC	CASTLAYEQFF
-	TRBV7-2	TRBJ2-7	15	-	TGTGCCAGCAGCTTATTCCTCGGAGTCGGCTACGAGCAGTACTTC	CASSLFLGVGYEQYF
-	TRBV5-1	TRBJ2-7	11	-	TGCGCCAGCAGCTCCTCCTACGAGCAGTACTTC	CASSSSYEQYF
TRBD1	TRBV27	TRBJ2-5	13	-	TGTGCCAGCATGGGACAGGGCCGGGAGACCCAGTACTTC	CASMGQGRETQYF
-	TRBV7-9	TRBJ1-1	13	-	TGTGCCAGCACGCCGGGGGCAAACACTGAAGCTTTCTTT	CASTPGANTEAFF
TRBD1	TRBV19	TRBJ2-3	15	-	TGTGCCAGTAAGACGGACAGGGTTGGGGGAGATACGCAGTATTTT	CASKTDRVGGDTQYF
-	TRBV4-1	TRBJ2-1	16	-	TGCGCCAGCAGCCAAGTCAGCGATAGCTCCTACAATGAGCAGTTCTTC	CASSQVSDSSYNEQFF
-	TRBV7-9	TRBJ2-7	13	-	TGTGCCAGCAGCCGATCAGGGGTCTACGAGCAGTACTTC	CASSRSGVYEQYF
-	TRBV19	TRBJ1-1	14	-	TGTGCCAGTAGTATAGTAGAGTTAAACACTGAAGCTTTCTTT	CASSIVELNTEAFF
-	TRBV4-3	TRBJ2-7	14	-	TGCGCCAGCAGCCAAGAAAATGAGCCCTACGAGCAGTACTTC	CASSQENEPYEQYF
-	TRBV7-7	TRBJ2-2	14	-	TGTGCCAGCAGCTCACGACTTTCGCCCGGGGAGCTGTTTTTT	CASSSRLSPGELFF
-	TRBV5-1	TRBJ2-7	13	-	TGCGCCAGCAGCTACGACACCGCGGACGAGCAGTACTTC	CASSYDTADEQYF
-	TRBV28	TRBJ2-2	14	once	TGTGCCAGCAGTTTTGCAGGGTTCACCGGGGAGCTGTTTTTT	CASSFAGFTGELFF
-	TRBV25-1	TRBJ2-2	14	-	TGTGCCAGCAGTAACCCAGGGAAAACCGGGGAGCTGTTTTTT	CASSNPGKTGELFF
-	TRBV5-6	TRBJ1-1	13	-	TGTGCCAGCAGCTTGGGCGCGGGCACTGAAGCTTTCTTT	CASSLGAGTEAFF
-	TRBV9	TRBJ2-1	13	once	TGTGCCAGCAGCGTAGTCGATGCGCATGAGCAGTTCTTC	CASSVVDAHEQFF
TRBD1	TRBV6-5	TRBJ1-2	15	-	TGTGCCAGCAGTTACCTAGACAGGGAGGGACGTGGCTACACCTTC	CASSYLDREGRGYTF
-	TRBV9	TRBJ2-1	13	-	TGTGCCAGCAGCGGTTACAGGGAGGATGAGCAGTTCTTC	CASSGYREDEQFF
-	TRBV7-6	TRBJ2-2	16	-	TGTGCCAGCAGCCCCACCCCCTCAGAGAACACCGGGGAGCTGTTTTTT	CASSPTPSENTGELFF
TRBD2	TRBV6-1	TRBJ2-7	13	-	TGTGCCAGCAGTGAGGGACTAGAGAAGGAGCAGTACTTC	CASSEGLEKEQYF
-	TRBV7-3	TRBJ2-7	15	-	TGTGCCAGCAGCGAGGCCCGGGGGCGCGGAGTTGAGCAGTACTTC	CASSEARGRGVEQYF
-	TRBV30	TRBJ1-1	12	few	TGTGCCTGTCGGGACAACAACATTGAAGCTTTCTTT	CACRDNNIEAFF
TRBD2	TRBV27	TRBJ2-3	15	-	TGTGCCAGCAGTTTGACTAGCGGGACTTCGGATACGCAGTATTTT	CASSLTSGTSDTQYF
TRBD1	TRBV5-5	TRBJ1-2	14	-	TGTGCCAGCAGCTCGACAGGGGAGGAAAATGGCTACACCTTC	CASSSTGEENGYTF
-	TRBV7-9	TRBJ2-7	13	-	TGTGCCAGCAGCTTCCCGGGGGCGTACGAGCAGTACTTC	CASSFPGAYEQYF
-	TRBV5-5	TRBJ2-3	14	-	TGTGCCAGCAGCCCACCGGTCTCCACAGATACGCAGTATTTT	CASSPPVSTDTQYF
-	TRBV7-2	TRBJ2-1	14	-	TGTGCCAGCTTTGAGCCCAGGGTATACAATGAGCAGTTCTTC	CASFEPRVYNEQFF
TRBD1	TRBV5-5	TRBJ1-1	16	-	TGTGCCAGCAGCTCACAAACCGGGACAGCAAACACTGAAGCTTTCTTT	CASSSQTGTANTEAFF
TRBD1	TRBV28	TRBJ1-2	13	-	TGTGCCAGCAGTTCTCCACCGGACAGGGGGTACACCTTC	CASSSPPDRGYTF
-	TRBV18	TRBJ1-1	14	once	TGTGCCAGCTCACAACCAGAATTGAGGCCCGAAGCTTTCTTT	CASSQPELRPEAFF
TRBD1	TRBV19	TRBJ1-1	14	-	TGTGCCAGTAGTGCCTCAGGGGGCTACACTGAAGCTTTCTTT	CASSASGGYTEAFF
-	TRBV14	TRBJ1-1	15	-	TGTGCCAGCAGTCGCTATGACATCATCAGGCCTGAAGCTTTCTTT	CASSRYDIIRPEAFF
TRBD2	TRBV11-2	TRBJ2-5	15	-	TGTGCCAGCAGCTTAGTAGCGGGGGGCACAGAGACCCAGTACTTC	CASSLVAGGTETQYF
TRBD1	TRBV9	TRBJ2-7	14	-	TGTGCCAGCTGCCCTGGCACAGGGGGTTACGAGCAGTACTTC	CASCPGTGGYEQYF
-	TRBV7-9	TRBJ2-2	16	-	TGTGCCAGCAGCTTGGTGTTTAGGAACTCCCCCGGGGAGCTGTTTTTT	CASSLVFRNSPGELFF
-	TRBV28	TRBJ1-2	18	-	TGTGCCAGCAGTTTTTTAACCGGGACAAACAACGTCAACTATGGCTACACCTTC	CASSFLTGTNNVNYGYTF
-	TRBV19	TRBJ2-7	14	-	TGTGCCAGTAGTATCTCTGGGAGTCGTTACGAGCAGTACTTC	CASSISGSRYEQYF
TRBD1	TRBV6-5	TRBJ1-5	14	-	TGTGCCAGCAGTACGGGACAGCGCAATCAGCCCCAGCATTTT	CASSTGQRNQPQHF
-	TRBV7-9	TRBJ2-7	13	-	TGTGCCAGCAGCCCATCGTCCGACGGACGATGCGCCTTC	CASSPSSDGRCAF
TRBD1	TRBV5-1	TRBJ2-7	15	-	TGCGCCAGCAGCTTGGAGTCCCAGGGGGAATACGAGCAGTACTTC	CASSLESQGEYEQYF
-	TRBV27	TRBJ1-1	13	once	TGTGCCAGTTCATCGAGGGGTGGCACTGAAGCTTTCTTT	CASSSRGGTEAFF
-	TRBV6-5	TRBJ1-2	13	-	TGTGCCAGCAGACCTTACCTGGGGCATGGCTACACCTTC	CASRPYLGHGYTF
-	TRBV2	TRBJ1-1	13	-	TGTGCCAGCAAAGGCAGGCCGAACACTGAAGCTTTCTTT	CASKGRPNTEAFF
-	TRBV19	TRBJ1-2	15	-	TGTGCCAGTACGATAAACAGGGCCACTAACTATGGCTACACCTTC	CASTINRATNYGYTF
TRBD2	TRBV28	TRBJ2-2	16	-	TGTGCCAGCACCCTCCTAGCGGAAAGGGGCCCCGGGGAGCTGTTTTTT	CASTLLAERGPGELFF
-	TRBV2	TRBJ2-7	18	-	TGTGCCAGCAGTGAAGAGGGGACAGCCACGATGGGGGGCTACGAGCAGTACTTC	CASSEEGTATMGGYEQYF
-	TRBV28	TRBJ1-2	16	-	TGTGCCAGCAGTCCCCCTTCGGGGGAGATTCGCTATGGCTACACCTTC	CASSPPSGEIRYGYTF
-	TRBV7-8	TRBJ1-2	15	medium-sized	TGTGCCAGCAGCTCGGCGGGGGGGTATGACTATGGCTACACCTTC	CASSSAGGYDYGYTF
TRBD1	TRBV25-1	TRBJ1-5	12	-	TGTGCCAGCAGACAGGGGGATGAACCCCAGCATTTT	CASRQGDEPQHF
-	TRBV5-4	TRBJ2-5	11	-	TGTGCCAGCAGCGTACAAGAGACCCAGTACTTC	CASSVQETQYF
TRBD1	TRBV7-9	TRBJ2-1	15	-	TGTGCCAGCAGCTCGGACAGGGAAGTCTACAATGAGCAGTTCTTC	CASSSDREVYNEQFF
TRBD2	TRBV7-6	TRBJ2-1	16	once	TGTGCCAGCAGTCGGCCCAGCGGGAGCTCCTACAATGAGCAGTTCTTC	CASSRPSGSSYNEQFF
-	TRBV6-6	TRBJ2-7	13	once	TGTGCCAGCAGTTACCGGCCACTCTACGAGCAGTACTTC	CASSYRPLYEQYF